This T cell receptor (beta chain) was identified during a study of T-cell reconstitution after alpha-beta-depleted transplantation in children. Library preparation (for TCRbeta) was performed with unique molecular identifiers. TCRdb re-derived calls from the PCR reads in MiXCR, one entry per CDR3 protein. The data contain around 190,000 distinct CDR3 sequences, around 7% of them seen just once; the ten biggest clones take up less than 7%. This clonotype was seen a handful of times. Its target is not known. Study results and caveats: Diversity and T-cell counts at one year after transplant derived mostly from new T cells.

This CDR3 contains 16 residues. V was pared by 4 bases and J by 0 bases, with 5 bases of the junction left unmatched. Germline-derived CDR1 and CDR2 are MGHRA and YSYEKL. The specimen comprised PBMCs, sampled before TCRalphabeta/CD19-depleted stem cell transplant. The clonotype comes from a boy between 2 and 10 years old with acute lymphoblastic leukemia, due to receive a stem cell transplant. The rearrangement links TRBV4-1 to TRBJ1-1; 10 positions agree with TRBD1. The CDR3 sequence is CASSLLTGGLNTEAFF. In DNA form, the CDR3 reads TGCGCCAGCAGCCTTCTGACAGGGGGCTTGAACACTGAAGCTTTCTTT.